The 24 T cell receptor beta chains given below trace back to one sample, sequenced in a study of T cell repertoires in cytomegalovirus infection. TCRdb fed the reads into MiXCR, producing one record per CDR3 protein. The sample includes roughly 100,000 distinct CDR3 sequences, approximately 16% of them seen just once. The specimen sequenced was PBMCs. These TCRs come from a human donor in good health (CMV status not recorded). Some clones in this sample may be carry-over from other donors' samples.

At least ten counts were recorded for this clonotype. J is TRBJ2-1 and V is TRBV7-8; 9 positions match TRBD2. Per the germline V gene, CDR1 is SGHVS and CDR2 is FQNEAQ. This CDR3 spans 13 amino acids. Trimming removed 10 bases from V and 6 bases from J; junction bases left unmatched: 7. The CDR3 here is CATGTSLFNEQFF. CDR3 sequence (DNA): TGTGCCACCGGGACTAGCCTCTTCAATGAGCAGTTCTTC.

This clonotype was counted at least ten times. This rearrangement joins TRBV4-2 to TRBJ1-4; D remains unclear. Trimming cost V 1 base and J 6 bases, with 18 bases left between them. CDR3 length equals 17 residues. Germline assignment: CDR1 LGHNA and CDR2 YNFKEQ. The CDR3 region has the DNA TGTGCCAGCAGCCAAGTATTGGAACTTAAAGGAGATGAAAAACTGTTTTTT. Protein: CASSQVLELKGDEKLFF.

The J gene is TRBJ2-7, the V gene TRBV5-4; no definite D call. V lost 5 bases, J lost 0 bases, and 15 bases lay in between. The germline CDR1 and CDR2 sequences are SGHNT and YYREEE (reference sequence). This CDR3 is built from 15 residues. The CDR3 loop is CASRLDVGPSYEQYF. DNA for the CDR3: TGTGCCAGCAGATTAGACGTAGGTCCCTCCTACGAGCAGTACTTC. Full variable domain (remainder filled in from reference TRBV5-4 and TRBJ2-7): ETGVTQSPTHLIKTRGQQVTLRCSSQSGHNTVSWYQQALGQGPQFIFQYYREEENGRGNFPPRFSGLQFPNYSSELNVNALELDDSALYLCASRLDVGPSYEQYFGPGTRLTVT.

This clonotype appeared a few times. This chain uses TRBV6-2 or TRBV6-3 with TRBJ1-6; no clear D. V gave up 1 base and J gave up 9 bases, with 19 bases separating them. The CDR3 totals 17 residues. From germline, CDR1 is MNHEY and CDR2 SVGEGT. The DNA of the CDR3 is TGTGCCAGCAGTTACTACGGGAGCAAAGGCCTCGGTTCACCCCTCCACTTT. Residues: CASSYYGSKGLGSPLHF.

This clonotype was recorded many times. This chain links TRBV7-3 with TRBJ2-3; possibly TRBD1 for D (6 bases). Germline V gene lookup returns CDR1 SGHTA and CDR2 FQGTGA. Trimming stripped 4 bases from V and 5 bases from J, with 13 bases between. The length of the CDR3 is 14 residues. The CDR3 DNA is TGTGCCAGCAGCTCAACAGGGTTAGGAGATACGCAGTATTTT. As protein: CASSSTGLGDTQYF.

This clonotype has a count of ten or more. J is TRBJ2-5 and V is TRBV7-2, with D unclear. Germline lookup yields CDR1 SGHTA and CDR2 FQGNSA. This CDR3 has 16 residues. The germline V and J ends were trimmed by 4 bases and 2 bases, with 17 bases remaining between them. CDR3: CASSSPLGIGQETQYF. In DNA form, the CDR3 reads TGTGCCAGCAGCTCTCCCCTAGGAATCGGGCAAGAGACCCAGTACTTC.

In its sample, this clonotype was seen a few times. The chain employs TRBV12-3 or TRBV12-4 and TRBJ1-1; D not certain. The CDR3 runs 16 residues. With 4 bases removed from V and 5 bases from J, the gap between germline ends came to 20 bases. Written as DNA, the CDR3 is TGTGCCAGCAGTTCCCAAACTTTAGGAAGAGGGACTGAAGCTTTCTTT. Its protein is CASSSQTLGRGTEAFF.

The genes are TRBV5-6 and TRBJ2-7; 7 nucleotides line up with TRBD1. The CDR3 consists of 14 residues. The V gene end was trimmed by 3 bases and the J gene end by 2 bases; junction bases not matched to a gene: 5. Germline V gives CDR1 SGHDT, CDR2 YYEEEE. This chain's CDR3 is CASSSTTGAYEQYF. DNA of the CDR3: TGTGCCAGCAGCTCCACCACAGGGGCCTACGAGCAGTACTTC.

There are a few counts of this clonotype. The V and J genes are TRBV14 and TRBJ2-5; D is unclear. The CDR3 contains 17 residues. Germline V gives CDR1 SGHDN, CDR2 FVKESK. V dropped 0 bases and J dropped 0 bases, with 14 bases sitting between them. CDR3 DNA: TGTGCCAGCAGCCAAGATCGTCTCTACCGCTACCAAGAGACCCAGTACTTC. Protein: CASSQDRLYRYQETQYF.

This clonotype showed up many times. The chain recombines TRBV7-2 with TRBJ1-1; no reliable D call. The CDR3 length is 14 residues. The germline V gene encodes CDR1 SGHTA and CDR2 FQGNSA. Trimming took off 5 bases at V and 7 bases at J, with 17 bases between the two ends. CDR3 bases: TGTGCCAGCAGCACTGACACCCGAAGTGGTGAAGCTTTCTTT. Its protein is CASSTDTRSGEAFF.

The chain uses TRBV2 and TRBJ1-1, with 9 bases that match TRBD1. The V segment lost 5 bases and the J segment 2 bases; nucleotides outside the gene matches: 3. CDR1 SNHLY and CDR2 FYNNEI come from the germline V gene. The CDR3 runs 14 residues. CDR3 in amino acids: CASSSQGANTEAFF. As DNA, the CDR3 is TGTGCCAGCAGTTCACAGGGGGCCAACACTGAAGCTTTCTTT.

This clonotype showed up many times. J is TRBJ1-5 and V is TRBV7-2; D is unresolved. Germline V gives CDR1 SGHTA, CDR2 FQGNSA. The CDR3 has 14 residues. The V end was cut by 5 bases, the J end by 5 bases, with 13 bases between. The CDR3 region is CASSLGRIDQPQHF. CDR3 bases: TGTGCCAGCAGCCTTGGACGGATAGATCAGCCCCAGCATTTT.

This clonotype has ten or more counts. This chain links TRBV28 with TRBJ1-2; D may be TRBD1 (6 bases). Germline CDR1 reads MDHEN; CDR2 reads SYDVKM. V was shortened by 6 bases and J by 7 bases, with 21 bases between the two germline ends. This CDR3 spans 15 amino acids. CDR3 region: CASSYPRGGARGYTF. The CDR3 DNA sequence: TGTGCCAGCAGCTACCCAAGAGGGGGGGCGCGTGGCTACACCTTC.

The chain couples TRBV14 to TRBJ2-5; 11 positions match TRBD2. From germline, CDR1 is SGHDN and CDR2 FVKESK. The CDR3 has 15 amino acids. With 1 base clipped from V and 2 bases from J, the junction kept 0 bases outside the gene matches. The CDR3 spells CASSQASGGQETQYF. The CDR3 DNA sequence: TGTGCCAGCAGCCAAGCTAGCGGGGGGCAAGAGACCCAGTACTTC.

This clonotype was seen many times. The V call is TRBV7-3, the J call TRBJ2-3, with 7 bases identical to TRBD1. The CDR3 loop spans 16 amino acids. CDR1 is SGHTA and CDR2 is FQGTGA in the germline V gene. Trimming removed 1 base from V and 5 bases from J; junction bases left unmatched: 9. The CDR3 DNA is TGTGCCAGCAGCTTAAGGAACAGGGGCTCAGGAGATACGCAGTATTTT. Residues: CASSLRNRGSGDTQYF. The full variable domain, with the rest looked up from reference TRBV7-3 and TRBJ2-3, is GAGVSQTPSNKVTEKGKYVELRCDPISGHTALYWYRQSLGQGPEFLIYFQGTGAADDSGLPNDRFFAVRPEGSVSTLKIQRTERGDSAVYLCASSLRNRGSGDTQYFGPGTRLTVL.

The V call is TRBV9, the J call TRBJ2-3; TRBD2 aligns across 7 bases. The V segment lost 5 bases and the J segment 5 bases; nucleotides outside the gene matches: 8. This CDR3 region has 14 residues. Germline V gives CDR1 SGDLS, CDR2 YYNGEE. The chain's CDR3 is CASSPPPSGDTQYF. The CDR3 DNA reads TGTGCCAGCAGTCCCCCCCCTAGCGGAGATACGCAGTATTTT.

This clonotype was seen ten or more times. The CDR3 spells CASSPSGTVAALHF. CDR3 in DNA: TGTGCCAGCAGCCCCTCCGGGACGGTAGCAGCCCTCCACTTT. V is TRBV7-2 and J is TRBJ1-6; weak D call: TRBD1 (5 bases). The CDR3 is 14 amino acids. Germline values: CDR1 SGHTA, CDR2 FQGNSA. V shed 5 bases and J shed 14 bases, with 19 bases lying between them.

Comments on this clonotype: Its ends do not fully match the called genes, so a read error is possible. The chain links TRBV7-3 to TRBJ2-2; possibly TRBD2 for D (7 bases). The CDR3 spans 15 residues. CDR1 and CDR2 from the germline V gene are SGHTA and FQGTGA. The CDR3 spells CTSSLRGGGTGELFF. The CDR3 DNA reads TGTACCAGCAGCTTAAGGGGGGGCGGCACCGGGGAGCTGTTTTTT.

This clonotype was found many times. This chain connects TRBV28 to TRBJ1-1; 7 bases are a match to TRBD1. The CDR3 runs 15 residues. The junction had 3 bases not matched to a gene; V was cut back by 2 bases and J by 0 bases. Germline assignment: CDR1 MDHEN and CDR2 SYDVKM. The CDR3 nucleotides are TGTGCCAGCAGTTTAAGAGGGACAGTGAACACTGAAGCTTTCTTT. Protein sequence: CASSLRGTVNTEAFF.

This chain links TRBV6-5 with TRBJ2-7; D could derive from TRBD1 or TRBD2 (5 bases each). The CDR3 is made up of 16 amino acids. Trimming took off 2 bases at V and 0 bases at J, with 14 bases between the two ends. Germline CDR1 reads MNHEY; CDR2 reads SVGAGI. CDR3 bases: TGTGCCAGCAGTTACGGGGGTGGAGTGGACTCCTACGAGCAGTACTTC. Residues: CASSYGGGVDSYEQYF.

J is TRBJ1-1 and V is TRBV20-1, with 8 bases lining up with TRBD1. J was trimmed by 5 bases and V by 3 bases; bases with no gene match: 11. The CDR3 totals 15 residues. The germline CDR1 and CDR2 sequences are DFQATT and SNEGSKA (reference sequence). The CDR3 protein is CSASSGTGGRTEAFF. In DNA form, the CDR3 reads TGCAGTGCTAGTTCAGGTACAGGGGGTCGAACTGAAGCTTTCTTT.

This clonotype was found a few times. This chain joins TRBV7-9 and TRBJ1-3, with TRBD1 identical over 8 bases. With 2 bases clipped from V and 0 bases from J, the junction kept 6 bases outside the gene matches. Germline V CDR1 and CDR2: SEHNR, FQNEAQ (reference sequence). This CDR3 is 17 amino acids long. The CDR3 region is CASSLSGGKSSGNTIYF. The CDR3, as DNA: TGTGCCAGCAGCTTATCAGGGGGCAAAAGCTCTGGAAACACCATATATTTT.

A few counts support this clonotype. This may stem from a read error, because a much larger clone lies one nucleotide away. This CDR3 reads CASSLNAAGGQNEQFF. CDR3 nucleotides: TGTGCCAGCAGCTTAAACGCGGCGGGGGGACAGAATGAGCAGTTCTTC. The chain employs TRBV7-3 and TRBJ2-1; D may be TRBD2 (8 bases). From germline, CDR1 is SGHTA and CDR2 FQGTGA. The length of the CDR3 is 16 residues. Trimming left V 1 base short and J 7 bases short, with 17 bases between.

The J gene is TRBJ1-2, the V gene TRBV10-3; the D is unclear. V was trimmed by 0 bases and J by 0 bases, leaving 17 bases between them. The CDR3 totals 18 residues. Germline V gene sequence: CDR1 ENHRY, CDR2 SYGVKD. CDR3 coding DNA: TGTGCCATCAGTGAGTCGAAGGCAGACATTTATCCTAACTATGGCTACACCTTC. This sequence encodes CAISESKADIYPNYGYTF.